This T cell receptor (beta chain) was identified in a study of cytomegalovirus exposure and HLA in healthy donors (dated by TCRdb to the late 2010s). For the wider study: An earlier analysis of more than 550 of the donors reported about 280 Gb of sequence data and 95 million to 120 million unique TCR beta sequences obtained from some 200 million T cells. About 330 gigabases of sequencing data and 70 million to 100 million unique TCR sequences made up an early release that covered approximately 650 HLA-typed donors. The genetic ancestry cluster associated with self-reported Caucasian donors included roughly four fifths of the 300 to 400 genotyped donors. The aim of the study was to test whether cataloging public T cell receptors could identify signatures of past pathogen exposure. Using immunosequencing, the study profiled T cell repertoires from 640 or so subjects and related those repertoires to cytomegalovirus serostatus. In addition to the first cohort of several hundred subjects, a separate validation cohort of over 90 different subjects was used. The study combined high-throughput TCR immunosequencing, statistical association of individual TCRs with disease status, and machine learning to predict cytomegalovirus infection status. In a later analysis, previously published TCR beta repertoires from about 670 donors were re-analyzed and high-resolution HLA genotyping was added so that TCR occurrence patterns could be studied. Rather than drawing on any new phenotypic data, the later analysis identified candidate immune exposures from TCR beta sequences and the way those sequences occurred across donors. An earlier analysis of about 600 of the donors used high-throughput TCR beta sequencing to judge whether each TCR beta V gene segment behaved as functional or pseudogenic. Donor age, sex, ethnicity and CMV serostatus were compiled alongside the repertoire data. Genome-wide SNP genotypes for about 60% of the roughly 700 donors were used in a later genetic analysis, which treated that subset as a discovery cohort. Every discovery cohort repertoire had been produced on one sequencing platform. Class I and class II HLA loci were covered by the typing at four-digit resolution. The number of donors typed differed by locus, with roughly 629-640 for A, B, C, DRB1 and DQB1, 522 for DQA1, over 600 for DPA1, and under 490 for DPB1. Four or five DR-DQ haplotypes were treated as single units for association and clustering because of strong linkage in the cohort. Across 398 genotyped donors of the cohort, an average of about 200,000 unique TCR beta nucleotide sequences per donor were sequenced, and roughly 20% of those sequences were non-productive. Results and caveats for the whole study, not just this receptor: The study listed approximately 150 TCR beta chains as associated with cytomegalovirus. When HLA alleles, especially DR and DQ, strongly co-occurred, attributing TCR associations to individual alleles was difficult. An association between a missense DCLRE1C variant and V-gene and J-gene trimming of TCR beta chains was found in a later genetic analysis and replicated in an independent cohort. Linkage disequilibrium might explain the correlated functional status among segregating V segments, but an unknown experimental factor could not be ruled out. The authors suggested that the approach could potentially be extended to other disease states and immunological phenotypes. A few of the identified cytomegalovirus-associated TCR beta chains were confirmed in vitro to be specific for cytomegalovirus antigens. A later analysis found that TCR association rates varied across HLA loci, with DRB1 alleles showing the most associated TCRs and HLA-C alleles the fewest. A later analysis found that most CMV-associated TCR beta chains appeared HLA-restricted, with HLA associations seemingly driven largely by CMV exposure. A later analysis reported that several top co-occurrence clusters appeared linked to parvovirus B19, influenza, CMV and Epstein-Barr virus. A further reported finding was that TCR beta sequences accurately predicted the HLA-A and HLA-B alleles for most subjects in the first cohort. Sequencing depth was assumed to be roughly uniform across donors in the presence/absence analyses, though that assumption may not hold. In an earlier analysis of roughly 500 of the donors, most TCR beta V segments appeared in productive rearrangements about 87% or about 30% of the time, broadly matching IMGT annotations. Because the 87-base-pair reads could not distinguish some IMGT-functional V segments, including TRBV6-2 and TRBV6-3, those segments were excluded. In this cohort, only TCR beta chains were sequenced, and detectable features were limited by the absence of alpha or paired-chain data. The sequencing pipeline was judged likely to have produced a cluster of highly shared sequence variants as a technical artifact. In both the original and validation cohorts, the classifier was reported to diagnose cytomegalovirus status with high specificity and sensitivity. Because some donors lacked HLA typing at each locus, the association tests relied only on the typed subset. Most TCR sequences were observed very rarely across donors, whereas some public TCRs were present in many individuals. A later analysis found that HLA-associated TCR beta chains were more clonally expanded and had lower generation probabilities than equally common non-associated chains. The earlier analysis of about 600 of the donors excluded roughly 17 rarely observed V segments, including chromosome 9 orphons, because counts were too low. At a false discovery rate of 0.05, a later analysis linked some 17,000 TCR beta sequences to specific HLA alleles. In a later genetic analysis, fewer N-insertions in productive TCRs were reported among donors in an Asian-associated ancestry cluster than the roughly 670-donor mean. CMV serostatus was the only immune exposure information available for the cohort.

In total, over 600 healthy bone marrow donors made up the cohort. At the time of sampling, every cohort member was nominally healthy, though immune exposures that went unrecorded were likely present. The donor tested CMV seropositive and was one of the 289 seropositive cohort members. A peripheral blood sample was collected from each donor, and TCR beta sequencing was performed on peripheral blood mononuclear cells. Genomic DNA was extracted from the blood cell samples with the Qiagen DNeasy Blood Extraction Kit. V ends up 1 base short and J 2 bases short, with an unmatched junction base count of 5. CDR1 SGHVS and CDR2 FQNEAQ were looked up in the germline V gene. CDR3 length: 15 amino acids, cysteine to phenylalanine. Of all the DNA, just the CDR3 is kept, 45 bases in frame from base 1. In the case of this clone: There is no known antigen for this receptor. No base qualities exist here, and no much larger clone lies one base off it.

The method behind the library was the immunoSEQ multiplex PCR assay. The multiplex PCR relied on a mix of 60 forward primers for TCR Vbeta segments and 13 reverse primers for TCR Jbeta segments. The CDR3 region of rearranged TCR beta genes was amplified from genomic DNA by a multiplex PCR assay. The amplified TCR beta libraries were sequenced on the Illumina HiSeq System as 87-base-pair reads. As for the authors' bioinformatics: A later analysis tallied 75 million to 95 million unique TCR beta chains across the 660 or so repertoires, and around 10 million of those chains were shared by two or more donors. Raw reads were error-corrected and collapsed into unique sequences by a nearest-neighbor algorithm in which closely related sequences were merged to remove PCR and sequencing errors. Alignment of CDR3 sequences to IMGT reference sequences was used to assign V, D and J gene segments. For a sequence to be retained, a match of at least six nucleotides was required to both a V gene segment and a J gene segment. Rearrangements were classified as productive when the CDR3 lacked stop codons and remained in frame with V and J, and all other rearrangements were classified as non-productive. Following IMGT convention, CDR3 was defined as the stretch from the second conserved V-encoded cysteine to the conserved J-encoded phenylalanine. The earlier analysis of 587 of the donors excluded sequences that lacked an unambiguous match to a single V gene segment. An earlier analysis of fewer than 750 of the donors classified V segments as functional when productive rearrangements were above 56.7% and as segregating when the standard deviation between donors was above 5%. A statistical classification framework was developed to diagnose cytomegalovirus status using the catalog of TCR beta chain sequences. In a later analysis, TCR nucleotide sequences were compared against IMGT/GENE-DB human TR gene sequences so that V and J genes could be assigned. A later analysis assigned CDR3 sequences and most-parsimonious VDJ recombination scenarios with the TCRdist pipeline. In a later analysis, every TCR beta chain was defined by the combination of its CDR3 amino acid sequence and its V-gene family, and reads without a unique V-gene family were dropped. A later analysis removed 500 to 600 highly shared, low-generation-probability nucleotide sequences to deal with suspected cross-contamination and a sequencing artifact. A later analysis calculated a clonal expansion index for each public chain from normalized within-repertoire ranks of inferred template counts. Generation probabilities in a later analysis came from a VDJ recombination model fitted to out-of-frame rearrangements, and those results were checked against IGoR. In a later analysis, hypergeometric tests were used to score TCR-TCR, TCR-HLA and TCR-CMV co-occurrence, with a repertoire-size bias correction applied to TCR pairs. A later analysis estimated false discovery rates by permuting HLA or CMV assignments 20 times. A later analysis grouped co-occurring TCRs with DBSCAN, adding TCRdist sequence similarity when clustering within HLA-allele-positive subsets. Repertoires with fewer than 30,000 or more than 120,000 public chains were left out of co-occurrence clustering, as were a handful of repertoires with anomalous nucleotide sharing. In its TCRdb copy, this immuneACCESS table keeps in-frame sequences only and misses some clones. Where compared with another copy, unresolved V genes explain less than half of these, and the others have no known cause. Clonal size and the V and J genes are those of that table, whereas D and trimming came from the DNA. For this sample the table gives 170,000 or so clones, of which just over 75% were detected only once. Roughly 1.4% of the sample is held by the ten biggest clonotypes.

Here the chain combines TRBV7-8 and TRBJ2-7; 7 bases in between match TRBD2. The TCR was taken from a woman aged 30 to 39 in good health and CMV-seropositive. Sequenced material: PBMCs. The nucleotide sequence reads TGTGCCAGCAGCTTAGAGCGGGGAGAGACCTACGAGCAGTACTTC. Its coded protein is CASSLERGETYEQYF.